These 23 T cell receptor beta chains were all obtained from the same sample, sequenced in a study of molecular identifiers for immune sequencing clone quantification. TCRdb fed the PCR reads into MiXCR, producing one record per CDR3 protein. The table has under 650,000 distinct CDR3 sequences, less than 20% seen once. The sequenced sample was naive CD8+ T cells from blood, with Jurkat cell RNA spiked in. Subset: FACS-sorted CD8+CD4-CCR7+CD45RA+ naive T cells. The source of these receptors is a human donor in good health. Some libraries in this study had Jurkat cell RNA spiked in.

The rearrangement links TRBV19 to TRBJ2-1; a weak D match, TRBD1 (6 bases). Germline CDR1 LNHDA, CDR2 SQIVND (reference sequence). The V gene lost 4 bases and the J gene lost 3 bases, with 10 bases spanning the gap. The CDR3 loop spans 14 amino acids. In DNA form, the CDR3 reads TGTGCCAGTAGTACCCAAGGGGGCTACAATGAGCAGTTCTTC. Protein product: CASSTQGGYNEQFF.

This clonotype was seen repeatedly, ten times or more. CDR3 sequence reads: CASSYSGSGSIAQYF. The CDR3 DNA reads as TGTGCCAGCAGTTACTCCGGAAGCGGGAGTATAGCGCAGTATTTT. The chain employs TRBV6-2 or TRBV6-3 and TRBJ2-3, with TRBD2 identical over 8 bases. Germline assignment: CDR1 MNHEY and CDR2 SVGEGT. This CDR3 contains 15 residues. Trimming cost V 0 bases and J 10 bases; bases outside gene matches: 9.

This clonotype was seen repeatedly, ten times or more. The chain links TRBV28 to TRBJ2-5; the D is unclear. V was pared by 3 bases and J by 2 bases, with 13 bases between. CDR1 and CDR2 (germline): MDHEN, SYDVKM. The CDR3 runs 15 residues. The CDR3 sequence: CASSFWALGQETQYF. Written as DNA, the CDR3 is TGTGCCAGCAGTTTCTGGGCGCTGGGTCAAGAGACCCAGTACTTC.

Comments on this clonotype: A much larger clone lies one base from this, so it may be a read error. Since no conserved phenylalanine or tryptophan closes the CDR3, a read error is the likely cause. CDR3 amino acids: CSARDLEGMTPSVMQPQHC. The CDR3, as DNA: TGCAGTGCTAGAGATCTAGAGGGGATGACCCCCTCAGTCATGCAGCCCCAGCATTGT. This chain joins TRBV20-1 and TRBJ1-5, with D maybe TRBD1 (5 bases). The CDR3 spans 19 residues. The germline CDR1 and CDR2 sequences are DFQATT and SNEGSKA (reference sequence). Between the trimmed V and J ends, which lost 0 bases and 7 bases, there was a span of 28 bases.

This clonotype was counted ten times or more. This chain uses TRBV12-3 or TRBV12-4 with TRBJ2-2; TRBD2 matches 8 bases. V dropped 8 bases and J dropped 5; count of bases not matched to a gene: 10. The CDR3 is made up of 15 amino acids. In DNA form, the CDR3 reads TGTGCCAGCTGTGAAGCGGGGGTCTGGACCGGGGAGCTGTTTTTT. Encoded protein: CASCEAGVWTGELFF.

The rearrangement links TRBV13 to TRBJ2-7; TRBD1 matches 12 bases. Germline lookup yields CDR1 PRHDT and CDR2 FYEKMQ (reference sequence). The junction had 4 bases not matched to a gene; V was cut back by 1 base and J by 6 bases. The CDR3 is 15 amino acids. CDR3 amino acids: CASSLVGTGGTEQYF. DNA of the CDR3: TGTGCCAGCAGCTTAGTCGGGACAGGGGGCACCGAGCAGTACTTC.

This clonotype was seen repeatedly, ten times or more. The chain carries TRBV7-9 and TRBJ2-3, with D tentatively TRBD1 or TRBD2 (5 bases each). Trimming stripped 5 bases from V and 3 bases from J, with 24 bases between. Germline loops: CDR1 SEHNR, CDR2 FQNEAQ (reference sequence). This CDR3 has 18 residues. This chain's CDR3 is CASSTLRLAPGLTDTQYF. The CDR3 nucleotides are TGTGCCAGCAGCACCCTTCGGCTAGCCCCAGGGTTGACAGATACGCAGTATTTT.

This clonotype was observed many times. This sequence joins TRBV30 and TRBJ2-7; D ambiguous. Trimming shortened V by 0 bases and J by 4 bases, and 7 bases separated the two germline ends. Germline loops: CDR1 GTSNPN, CDR2 SVGIG (reference sequence). The CDR3 extends over 12 amino acids. As DNA, the CDR3 is TGTGCCTGGAGTGTACTGATTTACGAGCAGTACTTC. Its protein product is CAWSVLIYEQYF.

As concerns this clonotype: This may stem from a read error, because a much larger clone lies one nucleotide away. The chain recombines TRBV7-9 with TRBJ1-4, with 9 bases lining up with TRBD1. Looked up from germline, CDR1 is SEHNR and CDR2 is FQNEAQ (reference sequence). The CDR3 loop spans 12 amino acids. The CDR3 loop reads CASSRDRVKLSF. DNA for the CDR3: TGTGCCAGCAGCCGGGACAGGGTAAAACTGTCTTTT.

This clonotype has a count of ten or more. This chain connects TRBV19 to TRBJ2-7; 8 bases are a match to TRBD2. Germline loops: CDR1 LNHDA, CDR2 SQIVND (reference sequence). The V gene end was trimmed by 3 bases and the J gene end by 4 bases; junction bases not matched to a gene: 2. The CDR3 spans 13 residues. CDR3 DNA sequence: TGTGCCAGTAGTATCCCGGGGGGGTACGAGCAGTACTTC. Protein sequence: CASSIPGGYEQYF.

There are many counts of this clonotype. The J gene is TRBJ2-3, the V gene TRBV7-9; unclear D gene. Germline V gene sequence: CDR1 SEHNR, CDR2 FQNEAQ (reference sequence). The CDR3 covers 16 residues. V was clipped by 6 bases and J by 6 bases, with 22 bases between them. The CDR3 coding sequence is TGTGCCAGCAGGCCCCCGGGTAGCTTCAATCATGATACGCAGTATTTT. Translated, it gives CASRPPGSFNHDTQYF.

The chain couples TRBV2 to TRBJ1-4; maybe TRBD1 (6 bases). This CDR3 contains 15 residues. CDR1 is SNHLY and CDR2 is FYNNEI in the germline V gene. The V gene lost 6 bases and the J gene lost 5 bases, with 16 bases spanning the gap. As DNA, the CDR3 is TGTGCCAGCAGGGAACCGGGACAAGTCAATGAAAAACTGTTTTTT. Its translation is CASREPGQVNEKLFF.

This clonotype was counted at least ten times. This chain uses TRBV4-3 with TRBJ2-1, with D perhaps being TRBD1 or TRBD2 (6 bases each). CDR1 and CDR2 (germline): LGHNA, YSLEER. Trimming cost V 3 bases and J 7 bases, with 13 bases left between them. The CDR3 runs to 14 residues. CDR3 sequence (DNA): TGCGCCAGCAGCCACGTGGGGGGCCGGAATGAGCAGTTCTTC. Translated: CASSHVGGRNEQFF.

This clonotype was seen at least ten times. The chain carries TRBV5-4 and TRBJ2-3; 7 bases map to TRBD2. V gave up 0 bases and J gave up 4 bases; unmatched junction bases: 5. This CDR3 region has 15 residues. CDR1 and CDR2 from the germline V gene are SGHNT and YYREEE (reference sequence). The CDR3 region is CASSLGLAIADTQYF. The CDR3 DNA reads TGTGCCAGCAGCTTGGGACTAGCTATCGCAGATACGCAGTATTTT.

This clonotype was counted many times. The V call is TRBV6-5, the J call TRBJ1-4; D possibly corresponds to TRBD1 (5 bases). Deletions cut 4 bases from V and 7 bases from J, with 13 bases between. The CDR3 spans 14 residues. Per the germline V gene, CDR1 is MNHEY and CDR2 is SVGAGI. Here the CDR3 DNA reads TGTGCCAGCAGTTTCGGGGCACGGGGTGAAAAACTGTTTTTT. It codes for CASSFGARGEKLFF.

Concerning this clonotype: Given a much more abundant clone one base away, this may be a read error. The rearrangement links TRBV18 to TRBJ2-7; D might be TRBD1 or TRBD2, each matching 5 bases. CDR1 and CDR2 from the germline V gene are KGHSH and LQKENI. CDR3 size: 15 residues. The DNA for the CDR3 is TGTGCCAGCCCACCACCGGGACGGGGTTCCTACGAGCAGTACTTC. It encodes CASPPPGRGSYEQYF.

The chain is built from TRBV27 and TRBJ2-1; TRBD2 agrees at 11 bases. The CDR3 has 16 residues. The V gene end was trimmed by 5 bases and the J gene end by 9 bases; junction bases not matched to a gene: 12. CDR1 is MNHEY, CDR2 SMNVEV, per germline (reference sequence). CDR3 DNA: TGTGCCAGCAGTCCAGTAGCGGGAGGGCTGTGGGGTGAGCAGTTCTTC. Protein product: CASSPVAGGLWGEQFF.

There are many counts of this clonotype. The chain employs TRBV7-9 and TRBJ1-1; D ambiguous. V lost 6 bases to trimming and J lost 7 bases, with 12 bases between them. This CDR3 is built from 12 residues. In germline, CDR1 is SEHNR, CDR2 FQNEAQ (reference sequence). The CDR3 bases are TGTGCCAGCAGGGATCCCACGGGTGAAGCTTTCTTT. Translation: CASRDPTGEAFF. Drawing the rest from reference TRBV7-9 and TRBJ1-1, the complete variable domain is DTGVSQNPRHKITKRGQNVTFRCDPISEHNRLYWYRQTLGQGPEFLTYFQNEAQLEKSRLLSDRFSAERPKGSFSTLEIQRTEQGDSAMYLCASRDPTGEAFFGQGTRLTVV.

This clonotype appeared many times. The chain combines TRBV9 with TRBJ2-3, with 9 bases lining up with TRBD2. V lost 3 bases to trimming and J lost 3 bases; unmatched junction nucleotides: 5. CDR3 length: 15 residues. Germline-derived CDR1 and CDR2 are SGDLS and YYNGEE. DNA for the CDR3: TGTGCCAGCAGCGCCAGACTAGCGGTTACAGATACGCAGTATTTT. It is translated as CASSARLAVTDTQYF.

As to this clonotype: A much larger clone differs by one base, so this may be a read error. The CDR3 sequence: CASSLGPADIQETQYF. The CDR3 region has the DNA TGTGCCAGCAGCTTAGGGCCAGCGGACATCCAAGAGACCCAGTACTTC. The rearrangement links TRBV7-9 to TRBJ2-5, with D possibly being TRBD1 or TRBD2 (5 bases each). V was shortened by 1 base and J by 1 base, with 13 bases between the two germline ends. CDR1 is SEHNR, CDR2 FQNEAQ, per germline (reference sequence). The CDR3 runs 16 residues.

The chain uses TRBV29-1 and TRBJ2-7; TRBD1 might be the D (5 bases). V gave up 4 bases and J gave up 4 bases, with 17 bases separating them. Germline CDR1 reads SQVTM; CDR2 reads ANQGSEA. This CDR3 region has 14 residues. Here the CDR3 reads CSVGLAKGNYEQYF. The CDR3 nucleotides read TGCAGCGTTGGCCTCGCGAAGGGGAATTACGAGCAGTACTTC.

This clonotype came up once. V and J are TRBV12-3 or TRBV12-4 and TRBJ2-7, with 7 bases lining up with TRBD1. V gave up 5 bases and J gave up 9 bases; unmatched junction bases: 10. The CDR3 has 13 amino acids. The DNA for the CDR3 is TGTGCCAGCAGTACTTACAGGGGTAACGGGCAGTACTTC. This gives the protein CASSTYRGNGQYF.

A word on this clonotype: This may be a read error, as it is one base from a much larger clone. Here the CDR3 reads CASSFVGVGELLF. DNA for the CDR3: TGTGCCAGCAGCTTTGTAGGGGTCGGGGAGCTGCTTTTT. The chain has TRBV7-9 and TRBJ2-2; D could derive from TRBD1 or TRBD2 (5 bases each). This CDR3 contains 13 residues. In germline, CDR1 is SEHNR, CDR2 FQNEAQ (reference sequence).